One and the same sample provided the 30 T cell receptor beta chains below, sequenced in a study of T cell responses to AZD1222 COVID-19 vaccine. Method: immunoSEQ multiplex PCR; TCRdb's copy keeps in-frame clones and lacks some. This table holds around 66,000 clones, roughly 87% found once. This specimen consisted of peripheral blood, obtained on day 0 of AZD1222 vaccination. The receptor set was obtained from an adult in good health.

The gene calls are TRBV12-1 and TRBJ2-7; the table's TRBD2 call for D was not verified on the DNA. TRBV12-1 is annotated as a pseudogene. CDR3 length equals 16 residues. The DNA of the CDR3 is TGTGCCAGCAGCACCCTGACTAGCGGGAGCTCCTACGAGCAGTACTTC. This gives the protein CASSTLTSGSSYEQYF.

This clone was observed a handful of times. This chain uses TRBV4-2 with TRBJ1-5; TRBD1 aligns across 7 bases. The CDR3 has 15 residues. CDR1 and CDR2 from the germline V gene are LGHNA and YNFKEQ. Trimming at V came to 5 bases and at J to 6 bases, leaving 10 bases not matched to a gene. The CDR3 reads CASSDTGEQSQPQHF. As DNA, the CDR3 is TGTGCCAGCAGCGATACAGGGGAGCAAAGTCAGCCCCAGCATTTT.

This chain connects TRBV21-1 to TRBJ1-2; the table's D call, TRBD1, has no DNA check behind it. TRBV21-1 is reported as a pseudogene. CDR3 size: 13 residues. The CDR3 region has the DNA TGTGCCAGCAGTATACAGGATAACTATGGCTACACCTTC. This codes for CASSIQDNYGYTF.

The V call is TRBV6-5, the J call TRBJ1-3; 7 nucleotides match TRBD1. The CDR3 runs to 15 residues. Germline V gene lookup returns CDR1 MNHEY and CDR2 SVGAGI. Trimming took 6 bases from V and 1 from J; bases not matched to a gene: 6. CDR3 amino acids: CASSRGQHSGNTIYF. The CDR3 coding sequence is TGTGCCAGCAGCCGGGGACAGCATTCTGGAAACACCATATATTTT.

The J gene is TRBJ1-4, the V gene TRBV3-1 (or the pseudogene TRBV3-2), with 11 bases lining up with TRBD1. CDR1 and CDR2 (germline): LGHDT, YNNKEL (reference sequence). V dropped 4 bases and J dropped 7; count of bases not matched to a gene: 14. The CDR3 covers 18 residues. CDR3 sequence reads: CASSLLVGGTGGIEKLFF. In DNA form, the CDR3 reads TGTGCCAGCAGCCTGCTCGTCGGGGGGACAGGGGGAATTGAAAAACTGTTTTTT.

This clone was seen only a few times. The genes are TRBV9 and TRBJ2-1, with D perhaps matching TRBD2 (6 bases). This CDR3 spans 15 amino acids. In germline, CDR1 is SGDLS, CDR2 YYNGEE. Trimming removed 3 bases at V and 0 bases at J, with 10 bases between. The CDR3 protein is CASSEAGNSYNEQFF. The CDR3 nucleotides read TGTGCCAGCAGCGAGGCGGGAAACTCCTACAATGAGCAGTTCTTC.

The chain has TRBV2 and TRBJ2-1, with D maybe TRBD2 (6 bases). The CDR3 contains 14 residues. V dropped 10 bases and J dropped 4 bases, with 17 bases sitting between them. CDR1 and CDR2 (germline): SNHLY, FYNNEI. CDR3 sequence (DNA): TGTGCCAAAAGCGGGCACAAATCTTACAATGAGCAGTTCTTC. This encodes CAKSGHKSYNEQFF.

V usage is TRBV3-1 (or the pseudogene TRBV3-2) and J usage is TRBJ2-5; 7 bases line up with TRBD2. The ends lost 4 bases at V and 1 base at J; junction bases unmatched: 6. This CDR3 is built from 15 residues. The germline CDR1 and CDR2 sequences are LGHDT and YNNKEL (reference sequence). CDR3 residues: CASSPTPSGQETQYF. The DNA for the CDR3 is TGTGCCAGCAGCCCTACGCCTAGCGGCCAAGAGACCCAGTACTTC.

The chain combines TRBV6-5 with TRBJ1-2; 8 positions agree with TRBD1. The germline V gene has CDR1 MNHEY and CDR2 SVGAGI. V gave up 6 bases and J gave up 4 bases; unmatched junction bases: 7. There are 14 residues in the CDR3. CDR3: CASRPTGAFYGYTF. For the CDR3, the DNA is TGTGCCAGCAGACCGACAGGGGCCTTCTATGGCTACACCTTC.

A single count supports this clone. V usage is TRBV9 and J usage is TRBJ2-3; D may be TRBD1 or TRBD2 (5 bases each). Trimming cost V 4 bases and J 0 bases, with 15 bases left between them. Germline V CDR1 and CDR2: SGDLS, YYNGEE. The CDR3 totals 16 residues. This chain's CDR3 is CASSLTGTPSTDTQYF. The CDR3 DNA is TGTGCCAGCAGCCTCACCGGGACCCCTAGCACAGATACGCAGTATTTT.

This chain connects TRBV7-9 to TRBJ2-2, with D uncertain. The CDR3 is 12 residues long. CDR1 SEHNR and CDR2 FQNEAQ come from the germline V gene (reference sequence). The V gene lost 0 bases and the J gene lost 4 bases, with 0 bases spanning the gap. The CDR3 loop reads CASSLATGELFF. In DNA form, the CDR3 reads TGTGCCAGCAGCTTAGCCACCGGGGAGCTGTTTTTT.

This chain joins TRBV6-2 or TRBV6-3 and TRBJ2-3; the D is unclear. Trimming pared 0 bases from V and 0 bases from J, leaving 10 bases between. Germline V gives CDR1 MNHEY, CDR2 SVGEGT. The CDR3 covers 16 residues. The CDR3 sequence is CASSYSNSLSTDTQYF. Written as DNA, the CDR3 is TGTGCCAGCAGTTACTCCAACTCGTTGAGCACAGATACGCAGTATTTT.

This clone appeared a single time. The J gene is TRBJ1-5, the V gene TRBV7-2, with no clear D. Trimming left V 0 bases short and J 10 bases short, with 13 bases between. Germline V gene lookup returns CDR1 SGHTA and CDR2 FQGNSA. CDR3 length: 14 residues. This CDR3 is CASSLASWDPPQHF. The CDR3, as DNA: TGTGCCAGCAGCTTAGCGTCTTGGGATCCCCCCCAGCATTTT. Variable domain in full (rest from reference TRBV7-2 and TRBJ1-5): GAGVSQSPSNKVTEKGKDVELRCDPISGHTALYWYRQSLGQGLEFLIYFQGNSAPDKSGLPSDRFSAERTGGSVSTLTIQRTQQEDSAVYLCASSLASWDPPQHFGDGTRLSIL.

This clone was detected only once. The chain combines TRBV7-9 with TRBJ2-3; D unclear. Germline V lookup: CDR1 SEHNR, CDR2 FQNEAQ (reference sequence). V lost 5 bases and J lost 4, with 10 bases in between. This CDR3 spans 13 amino acids. The CDR3 spells CASSPRGPDTQYF. CDR3 coding DNA: TGTGCCAGCAGCCCCCGCGGCCCAGATACGCAGTATTTT.

J is TRBJ1-6 and V is TRBV20-1, with 10 positions matching TRBD1. Germline V gives CDR1 DFQATT, CDR2 SNEGSKA (reference sequence). The CDR3 loop spans 15 amino acids. Unmatched junction bases numbered 5, after V lost 3 bases and J lost 6 bases. The CDR3 DNA reads TGCAGTGCTAGTGACAGGGGGCAAGGTAATTCACCCCTCCACTTT. Its protein is CSASDRGQGNSPLHF.

V and J are TRBV4-1 and TRBJ2-3; no clear D gene. The CDR3 loop spans 13 amino acids. Germline-derived CDR1 and CDR2 are MGHRA and YSYEKL. The V and J ends lost 1 base and 5 bases respectively, with 7 bases between them. The DNA of the CDR3 is TGCGCCAGCAGCCAAGTCCTAAGAGATACGCAGTATTTT. Translated: CASSQVLRDTQYF.

V gene TRBV5-1 combines with J gene TRBJ1-4; 12 nucleotides match TRBD1. CDR3 size: 18 residues. Germline V gene lookup returns CDR1 SGHRS and CDR2 YFSETQ. V gave up 9 bases and J gave up 5 bases; unmatched junction bases: 17. CDR3 residues: CATYNNPGTGGSNEKLFF. CDR3 nucleotide sequence: TGCGCCACCTACAATAACCCCGGGACAGGGGGCTCGAATGAAAAACTGTTTTTT.

Comment on this clone: Other DNA sequences in the sample encode the same CDR3. The chain has TRBV19 and TRBJ1-1; D gene uncertain. V lost 5 bases and J 1 base, leaving 5 bases between the germline ends. Germline V gene sequence: CDR1 LNHDA, CDR2 SQIVND (reference sequence). The CDR3 is made up of 12 amino acids. CDR3 DNA: TGTGCCAGTAGTGTGTGGAACACTGAAGCTTTCTTT. This sequence encodes CASSVWNTEAFF.

The chain combines TRBV19 with TRBJ2-7; no clear D. The CDR3 spans 13 residues. The V gene's germline CDR1 is LNHDA and CDR2 SQIVND (reference sequence). V lost 8 bases and J lost 6, with 17 bases in between. The CDR3 DNA reads TGTGCCAGTTCCGGGCAACTCGCTCCCGAGCAGTACTTC. This sequence encodes CASSGQLAPEQYF. Full variable domain (missing parts from reference TRBV19 and TRBJ2-7): DGGITQSPKYLFRKEGQNVTLSCEQNLNHDAMYWYRQDPGQGLRLIYYSQIVNDFQKGDIAEGYSVSREKKESFPLTVTSAQKNPTAFYLCASSGQLAPEQYFGPGTRLTVT.

The J gene is TRBJ1-6, the V gene TRBV7-2; TRBD1 matches at 8 bases. The CDR3 is made up of 15 amino acids. V dropped 0 bases and J dropped 11; count of bases not matched to a gene: 6. Germline CDR1 reads SGHTA; CDR2 reads FQGNSA. The CDR3 coding sequence is TGTGCCAGCAGCTTAGCCGACAGGGGAAGGACACCCCTCCACTTT. Residues: CASSLADRGRTPLHF.

This clone is medium-sized. The gene calls are TRBV9 and TRBJ2-1; tentative D call: TRBD1 (5 bases). V lost 5 bases, J lost 3 bases, and 9 bases lay in between. The CDR3 extends over 13 amino acids. Germline assignment: CDR1 SGDLS and CDR2 YYNGEE. The CDR3, as DNA: TGTGCCAGCAGTCGGACAAGCTACAATGAGCAGTTCTTC. This sequence encodes CASSRTSYNEQFF.

A few counts support this clone. The chain employs TRBV20-1 and TRBJ1-2, with D unclear. CDR1 is DFQATT, CDR2 SNEGSKA, per germline (reference sequence). This CDR3 spans 10 amino acids. The V and J ends lost 5 bases and 5 bases respectively, with 6 bases between them. The CDR3 reads CSAASYGYTF. Here the CDR3 DNA reads TGCAGTGCTGCGTCGTATGGCTACACCTTC.

V and J are TRBV3-1 (or the pseudogene TRBV3-2) and TRBJ2-3; 11 bases are a match to TRBD1. This CDR3 is built from 16 residues. Germline assignment: CDR1 LGHDT and CDR2 YNNKEL (reference sequence). The V segment lost 3 bases and the J segment 3 bases; nucleotides outside the gene matches: 5. The CDR3 sequence is CASSQRDRGDTDTQYF. The CDR3 nucleotides are TGTGCCAGCAGCCAGCGGGACAGGGGGGATACAGATACGCAGTATTTT.

The chain recombines TRBV13 with TRBJ1-1, with unresolved D. V was clipped by 0 bases and J by 1 base, with 15 bases between them. The CDR3 is made up of 17 amino acids. Germline assignment: CDR1 PRHDT and CDR2 FYEKMQ (reference sequence). CDR3 bases: TGTGCCAGCAGCTTAGGCCTTGTGTTTGCATGGAACACTGAAGCTTTCTTT. Protein sequence: CASSLGLVFAWNTEAFF.

About this clone itself: The sample contains more than one DNA sequence encoding this CDR3. This rearrangement joins TRBV6-6 to TRBJ2-7, with no clear D. Germline values: CDR1 MNHNY, CDR2 SVGAGI (reference sequence). The CDR3 loop spans 13 amino acids. V was pared by 5 bases and J by 3 bases, with 11 bases between. The DNA for the CDR3 is TGTGCCAGCAGTAACACGGCGGTCTACGAGCAGTACTTC. The encoded protein is CASSNTAVYEQYF.

The chain combines TRBV28 with TRBJ1-5; D gene unclear. This CDR3 contains 15 residues. Germline CDR1 reads MDHEN; CDR2 reads SYDVKM. Trimming left V 6 bases short and J 2 bases short, with 14 bases between. The CDR3 bases are TGTGCCAGCAGCCCCACGATGAGGGGCAATCAGCCCCAGCATTTT. Encoded protein: CASSPTMRGNQPQHF.

The chain combines TRBV30 with TRBJ1-5, with D possibly TRBD1 on 6 matching bases. Germline V CDR1 and CDR2: GTSNPN, SVGIG (reference sequence). The CDR3 has 15 amino acids. The V end lost 3 bases, the J end lost 7 bases, and 19 bases lay between the germline ends. The CDR3 region has the DNA TGTGCCTGGAGCCCTAGGGGGGGGGTCGGCCAGCCCCAGCATTTT. It specifies CAWSPRGGVGQPQHF.

The rearrangement uses TRBV4-1 and TRBJ2-5; 7 bases map to TRBD1. CDR1 MGHRA and CDR2 YSYEKL come from the germline V gene. The CDR3 runs to 15 residues. J was trimmed by 2 bases and V by 3 bases; bases with no gene match: 6. CDR3 sequence: CASSHAPGQQETQYF. CDR3 nucleotide sequence: TGCGCCAGCAGCCATGCACCGGGACAGCAAGAGACCCAGTACTTC.

This clone was seen a handful of times. V gene TRBV7-2 combines with J gene TRBJ2-7, with D unresolved. This CDR3 is 13 amino acids long. The V and J ends lost 8 bases and 0 bases respectively, with 11 bases between them. Germline CDR1 SGHTA, CDR2 FQGNSA. The CDR3 here is CASALRSSYEQYF. In DNA form, the CDR3 reads TGTGCCAGCGCCTTAAGGAGCTCCTACGAGCAGTACTTC.

V is TRBV27 and J is TRBJ1-6; D uncertain. Deletions cut 5 bases from V and 5 bases from J, with 10 bases between. Germline assignment: CDR1 MNHEY and CDR2 SMNVEV (reference sequence). The CDR3 sequence is 14 residues long. CDR3 protein: CASSKTTNNSPLHF. CDR3 DNA: TGTGCCAGCAGTAAGACTACGAATAATTCACCCCTCCACTTT.